The rows below give T cell receptor beta chains drawn from one sample of a study of cytomegalovirus exposure and HLA in healthy donors. The repertoire was sequenced with immunoSEQ multiplex PCR; TCRdb's copy has only in-frame clones and lacks some. Among around 190,000 clones, 86% were seen once, and the ten largest hold roughly 1.5%. The specimen was PBMCs. The receptors come from a woman between 18 and 30 years old in good health and CMV-seronegative. The CDR3 runs from the conserved cysteine through the conserved F or W. Each record gives: J gene, V gene, CDR3 protein.

>TRBJ1-1|TRBV9
CASSVSGNPAEAFF
>TRBJ1-2|TRBV25-1
CATLAGVGYGYTF
>TRBJ2-3|TRBV5-1
CASTSGTGDADTQYF
>TRBJ2-5|TRBV29-1
CSVGRSAGETQYF
>TRBJ2-3|TRBV11-3
CASSLEKMGQKTDTQYF
>TRBJ1-2|TRBV2
CASSTEFLRNYGYTF
>TRBJ1-2|TRBV7-8
CASSLRETYGYTF
>TRBJ1-5|TRBV5-1
CASRVTDNQPQHF
>TRBJ1-1|TRBV30
CAWSPTQGATEAFF
>TRBJ1-5|TRBV19
CASSMGGQDYTNQPQHF
>TRBJ2-7|TRBV5-5
CASSQERRSYEQYF
>TRBJ2-2|TRBV6-5
CASSSLSGQNTGELFF
>TRBJ2-1|TRBV5-1
CASSLSGQGTTNEQFF
>TRBJ1-2|TRBV29-1
CSVEDRYYYGYTF
>TRBJ1-1|TRBV29-1
CSDGGMGNTEAFF
>TRBJ1-1|TRBV11-1
CASSTDRVTEAFF
>TRBJ1-1|TRBV5-1
CASSLIGQEAFF
>TRBJ2-7|TRBV18
CASSPRPAGPGLAGKRYEQYF
>TRBJ1-4|TRBV11-2
CASSSTEFFNEKLFF
>TRBJ2-2|TRBV6-5
CASYRGGNTGELFF
>TRBJ1-2|TRBV11-2
CASSLRESGWSYTF
>TRBJ2-2|TRBV13
CASSLSYTGELFF
>TRBJ1-2|TRBV27
CASSSLGQVANYGYTF
>TRBJ2-7|TRBV7-8
CASSLRSRGKEQYF
>TRBJ2-7|TRBV19
CASSVDRTDSYEQYF
>TRBJ1-1|TRBV27
CASSLSREVEAFF
>TRBJ1-2|TRBV9
CASSVGQGDGYTF
>TRBJ2-6|TRBV19
CASSGSRLPSGANVLTF
>TRBJ1-1|TRBV7-3
CASSPGTSDLAFF
>TRBJ1-1|TRBV5-6
CASSQQAPNTEAFF
>TRBJ1-4|TRBV6-5
CASSYLAEKLFF
>TRBJ2-3|TRBV7-2
CASSLGLGGGIVDTQYF
>TRBJ2-5|TRBV10-2
CASRELAAIETQYF
>TRBJ2-7|TRBV14
CASSRPLRDRTYEQYF
>TRBJ2-2|TRBV12-5
CASGLVRGQDTGELFF
>TRBJ2-3|TRBV5-1
CASSPAGADTQYF
>TRBJ1-2|TRBV18
CASSAAGTGGYYGYTF
>TRBJ2-5|TRBV19
CASSIVGWGDMETQYF
>TRBJ1-1|TRBV19
CASSIGGGTEAFF
>TRBJ1-5|TRBV7-9
CASSSGQGAYQPQHF
>TRBJ2-7|TRBV4-1
CASSYSRGTSGGAYEQYF
>TRBJ1-1|TRBV2
CASSEEANTEAFF
>TRBJ2-2|TRBV5-5
CASSGGLAGGPGELFF
>TRBJ2-1|TRBV5-1
CASSSSGSSYNEQFF